The 2 T cell receptor beta chains below all came from one sample that was sequenced in a study of vaccination and CD4 T cells after COVID-19. Treatment in this sample: approximately 10-day PBMC culture with coronavirus spike peptide pools or control peptides (ViraFEST assay). No antigen has been identified for these receptors. Cultured CD4+ T cell DNA underwent sequencing with the Oncomine TCR Beta short-read assay. TCRdb used MiXCR to reprocess the PCR reads, holding one entry per CDR3 protein. The table has 20,000 or so distinct CDR3 sequences, under 30% seen once; the top ten hold approximately 11%. The sample comprised cultured CD4+ T cells from blood. These receptors originate from a human donor with COVID-19.

The rearrangement links TRBV20-1 to TRBJ1-4, with no clear D. Trimming cost V 0 bases and J 2 bases, with 10 bases left between them. Per the germline V gene, CDR1 is DFQATT and CDR2 is SNEGSKA (reference sequence). The CDR3 has 15 amino acids. As DNA, the CDR3 is TGCAGTGCTAGAGATTCGGGGAGCACTAATGAAAAACTGTTTTTT. Amino acids: CSARDSGSTNEKLFF.

This clonotype appeared a few times. The rearrangement links TRBV10-3 to TRBJ2-2; TRBD2 might be the D (7 bases). Germline CDR1 ENHRY, CDR2 SYGVKD. V was pared by 7 bases and J by 3 bases, with 12 bases between. The CDR3 sequence is 14 residues long. The CDR3 loop reads CAINAGAYTGELFF. The CDR3 DNA sequence: TGTGCCATCAACGCGGGGGCCTACACCGGGGAGCTGTTTTTT.